This T cell receptor beta chain was retrieved from a study of T-cell reconstitution after alpha-beta-depleted transplantation in children. Study-level points and caveats: One year post-transplant, T-cell counts and diversity were largely derived from T cells produced anew.

The CDR3 totals 19 residues. Germline V gene data show CDR1 as MGHRA and CDR2 as YSYEKL. J gave up 2 bases and V 4 bases, and 15 bases lay outside the gene matches. As regards this clonotype: As yet, its antigen is unknown.

Preparing the TCRbeta library involved the use of unique molecular identifiers. TCRdb independently ran MiXCR on the PCR reads; one entry per CDR3 protein. In the table there are a few hundred thousand distinct CDR3 sequences, 23% of which are singletons. The receptor comes from a male patient between 5 and 17 years old who had a stem cell transplant for acute lymphoblastic leukemia, so the T cells may come from the graft donor. The chain couples TRBV4-1 to TRBJ2-3; 10 nucleotides align to TRBD2. The sequencing used PBMCs, mostly from graft donor cells, collected 180 days after TCRalphabeta/CD19-depleted stem cell transplant. CDR3 coding DNA: TGCGCCAGCAGCCTTAGGAGACTAGCGGGTGTTCGGCTCACAGATACGCAGTATTTT. Translating gives CASSLRRLAGVRLTDTQYF.